A selection of T cell receptor beta chains follows, all from one sample in a study of blood T cell repertoires in COVID-19. Clones were sequenced by immunoSEQ multiplex PCR, and TCRdb holds only the in-frame ones, with some missing. The repertoire holds 150,000 to 200,000 clones, with about 86% as singletons. Sequencing was carried out using peripheral blood. The receptor source for this set is a young man with acute or convalescent COVID-19. Each CDR3 is given with its conserved first and last residue. D genes are given only for firm matches. Clone size is shown for a subset of rows, as once, few, many or a class of expanded clone.

d_gene	v_gene	j_gene	abundance	CDR3nt	CDR3aa
TRBD1	TRBV28	TRBJ1-6	NA	TGTGCCAGCCAACTACCTTACAGGGGGCACAATTCACCCCTCCACTTT	CASQLPYRGHNSPLHF
NA	TRBV6-5	TRBJ1-2	NA	TGTGCCAGCAGTTACAGGGGGAGGGATGGCTACACCTTC	CASSYRGRDGYTF
TRBD1	TRBV24-1	TRBJ2-1	NA	TGTGCCACCAGTGATTCCGGGACAGCTTATGAGCAGTTCTTC	CATSDSGTAYEQFF
TRBD2	TRBV9	TRBJ2-1	NA	TGTGCCAGCAGCTCCCCTTTAGCGGGGGGTTCCTACAATGAGCAGTTCTTC	CASSSPLAGGSYNEQFF
NA	TRBV18	TRBJ1-5	NA	TGTGCCAGCTCACCAAATCTAGATCAGCCCCAGCATTTT	CASSPNLDQPQHF
NA	TRBV18	TRBJ2-3	NA	TGTGCCAGCGCAAGGACCCCAGGGGGGTGGTCAGATACGCAGTATTTT	CASARTPGGWSDTQYF
TRBD2	TRBV7-6	TRBJ2-3	NA	TGTGCCAGCAGCTTAGGAGCGGGGGGCGATACGCAGTATTTT	CASSLGAGGDTQYF
NA	TRBV7-2	TRBJ2-3	NA	TGTGCCAGCAGTGTTGTAGGGGGAGGGGCAGATACGCAGTATTTT	CASSVVGGGADTQYF
NA	TRBV18	TRBJ2-1	NA	TGTGCCAGCTCACCGGGCAGGATGGGCCTGGATGAGCAGTTCTTC	CASSPGRMGLDEQFF
NA	TRBV3-1/TRBV3-2	TRBJ1-1	NA	TGTGCCAGCAGCCAACTAGGGGACACTGAAGCTTTCTTT	CASSQLGDTEAFF
TRBD2	TRBV7-3	TRBJ2-1	NA	TGTGCCAGCAGCCCTTTAGCGGGGCTCTACAATGAGCAGTTCTTC	CASSPLAGLYNEQFF
NA	TRBV7-9	TRBJ2-1	NA	TGTGCCAGCAGCTTAGGAGGCAGGGGCGGGCAGTTCTTC	CASSLGGRGGQFF
NA	TRBV21-1	TRBJ1-1	NA	TGTGCCAGCAGCAAAGCAGGGGGCGCGGACACTGAAGCTTTCTTT	CASSKAGGADTEAFF
TRBD2	TRBV2	TRBJ2-1	NA	TGTGCCACGAGCGGGGGTCGTGAGTTCTTC	CATSGGREFF
NA	TRBV3-1/TRBV3-2	TRBJ2-1	NA	TGTGCCAGCAGCCAAGACTCTTGGGTGGGGGGGCCGGTCCAGCAGTTCTTC	CASSQDSWVGGPVQQFF
NA	TRBV9	TRBJ1-2	NA	TGTGCCAGCAGCGTTGACAGTCTCGTCGATGGCTACACCTTC	CASSVDSLVDGYTF
NA	TRBV2	TRBJ1-5	NA	TGTGCCAGCAGTGAGTCAGGGGATCAGCCCCAGCATTTT	CASSESGDQPQHF
TRBD1	TRBV30	TRBJ1-2	NA	TGTGCCTGGATTGGACAGGGAAGCTATGGCTACACCTTC	CAWIGQGSYGYTF
TRBD1	TRBV6-5	TRBJ1-6	few	TGTGCCAGCACTCCGGGGACAGGGGATAATTCACCCCTCCACTTT	CASTPGTGDNSPLHF
NA	TRBV24-1	TRBJ2-2	NA	TGTGCCACCGGTAGGGGAACCGGGGAGCTGTTTTTT	CATGRGTGELFF
TRBD1	TRBV11-1	TRBJ2-7	NA	TGTGCCAGCAGCGTTCGACAGGGGCCGTCCTACGAGCAGTACTTC	CASSVRQGPSYEQYF
TRBD2	TRBV9	TRBJ2-3	NA	TGTGCCAGCAGCGTAGGGACTAGCGGGGGGCGAAGCACAGATACGCAGTATTTT	CASSVGTSGGRSTDTQYF
TRBD2	TRBV10-3	TRBJ2-3	NA	TGTGCCATCAGTGAGCCTCTAGCGGGGGTCACAGATACGCAGTATTTT	CAISEPLAGVTDTQYF
NA	TRBV12-5	TRBJ2-5	NA	TGTGCTAGTGGTTACGTGGGGTCAGGGGTTCGTGGGGTCCAAGAGACCCAGTACTTC	CASGYVGSGVRGVQETQYF
TRBD2	TRBV4-1	TRBJ2-1	NA	TGCGCCAGCAGCCCCGTACTAGCGGGGGGGCCATCCTACAATGAGCAGTTCTTC	CASSPVLAGGPSYNEQFF